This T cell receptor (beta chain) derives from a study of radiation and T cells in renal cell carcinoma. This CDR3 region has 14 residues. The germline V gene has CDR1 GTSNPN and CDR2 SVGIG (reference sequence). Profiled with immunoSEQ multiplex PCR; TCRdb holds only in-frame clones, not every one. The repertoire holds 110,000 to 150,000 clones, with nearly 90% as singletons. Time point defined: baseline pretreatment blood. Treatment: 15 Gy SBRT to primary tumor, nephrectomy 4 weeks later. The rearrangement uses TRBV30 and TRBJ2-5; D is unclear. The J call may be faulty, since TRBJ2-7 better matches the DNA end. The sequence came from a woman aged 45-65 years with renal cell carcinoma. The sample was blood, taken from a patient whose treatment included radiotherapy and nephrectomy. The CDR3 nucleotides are TGTGCCTGGAGTCGCTCCAGATACTCCTACGAGCAGTACTTC. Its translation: CAWSRSRYSYEQYF.